This T cell receptor (beta chain) was identified during a study of cytomegalovirus exposure and HLA in healthy donors. The study, taken as a whole, reports: Later on, analysis showed that most CMV-associated TCR beta chains appeared to be HLA-restricted. A highly shared variant cluster was judged a likely technical artifact.

The V gene's germline CDR1 is LNHDA and CDR2 SQIVND (reference sequence). The V end lost 3 bases, the J end lost 1 base, and 12 bases lay between the germline ends. The CDR3 runs 15 residues. The PCR contained 60 Vbeta and 13 Jbeta primers. Data came from immunoSEQ multiplex PCR; TCRdb stores just in-frame clones and leaves some out. This sample has 54,000 or so clones, with approximately 70% found just once. This clone was counted only a few times. Its antigen is unidentified. Sequenced input: PBMCs. The chain couples TRBV19 to TRBJ1-2, with D tentatively TRBD1 (6 bases). The TCR originated in a woman in her sixties or seventies in good health and CMV-seropositive. The CDR3 DNA sequence: TGTGCCAGTAGTATTGGGCAGGGGAGTAACTATGGCTACACCTTC. This translates into CASSIGQGSNYGYTF.